The 23 T cell receptor beta chains given below trace back to one sample, sequenced in a study of blood T cell repertoires in COVID-19. Produced via immunoSEQ multiplex PCR; TCRdb's table is partial and in-frame only. The table includes fewer than 120,000 clones, approximately 70% detected once. Sequencing input: peripheral blood. These receptors all stem from a woman aged 55 to 70 with acute or convalescent COVID-19.

For this clone: Other DNA sequences in the sample encode the same CDR3. This rearrangement joins TRBV30 to TRBJ1-5; maybe TRBD1 (5 bases). V lost 3 bases, J lost 2 bases, and 11 bases lay in between. This CDR3 is built from 14 residues. Germline V gives CDR1 GTSNPN, CDR2 SVGIG (reference sequence). The CDR3 DNA reads as TGTGCCTGGAGCCTTACAGGCGGCAATCAGCCCCAGCATTTT. Protein: CAWSLTGGNQPQHF.

CDR3 nucleotides: TGTGCCAGCAGCCAAGATATCGGACTCCGAACCCAGTACTTC. The encoded protein is CASSQDIGLRTQYF. This sequence joins TRBV3-1 (or the pseudogene TRBV3-2) and TRBJ2-5, with D perhaps matching TRBD2 (5 bases). V was pared by 0 bases and J by 8 bases, with 13 bases between. CDR1 is LGHDT, CDR2 YNNKEL, per germline (reference sequence). The CDR3 is 14 residues long.

The chain links TRBV4-3 to TRBJ2-1, with TRBD2 matching over 9 bases. The CDR3 runs to 16 residues. V gave up 0 bases and J gave up 4 bases; unmatched junction bases: 4. Germline V gene sequence: CDR1 LGHNA, CDR2 YSLEER. The CDR3 sequence: CASSQDRGGAYNEQFF. DNA for the CDR3: TGCGCCAGCAGCCAAGATCGCGGGGGGGCTTACAATGAGCAGTTCTTC.

V and J are TRBV28 and TRBJ1-6, with D possibly being TRBD1 (6 bases). Germline assignment: CDR1 MDHEN and CDR2 SYDVKM. Trimming took 2 bases from V and 7 from J, leaving 12 bases between them. CDR3 length: 15 residues. The DNA for the CDR3 is TGTGCCAGCAGTTTACGGGGGGCGGTGAATTCACCCCTCCACTTT. Protein sequence: CASSLRGAVNSPLHF. Together with reference TRBV28 and TRBJ1-6, the CDR3 gives the full variable domain: DVKVTQSSRYLVKRTGEKVFLECVQDMDHENMFWYRQDPGLGLRLIYFSYDVKMKEKGDIPEGYSVSREKKERFSLILESASTNQTSMYLCASSLRGAVNSPLHFGNGTRLTVT.

The chain uses TRBV4-3 and TRBJ1-6, with 7 bases lining up with TRBD1. Germline assignment: CDR1 LGHNA and CDR2 YSLEER. The CDR3 has 17 amino acids. V shed 4 bases, J shed 9 bases, and the junction held 15 bases outside the gene matches. The CDR3 sequence is CASSPAVSGTEVSPLHF. The CDR3 DNA reads TGCGCCAGCAGCCCGGCGGTATCCGGGACAGAGGTTTCACCCCTCCACTTT.

The chain has TRBV3-1 (or the pseudogene TRBV3-2) and TRBJ2-2, with 12 bases aligning to TRBD2. The ends lost 4 bases at V and 6 bases at J; junction bases unmatched: 6. The CDR3 spans 16 residues. CDR1 LGHDT and CDR2 YNNKEL come from the germline V gene (reference sequence). This CDR3 reads CASSLRLAGVAGELFF. The CDR3 DNA reads as TGTGCCAGCAGCCTCCGACTAGCGGGGGTGGCCGGGGAGCTGTTTTTT.

This chain links TRBV28 with TRBJ1-2, with 7 bases fitting TRBD1. This CDR3 has 17 amino acids. Germline V gene sequence: CDR1 MDHEN, CDR2 SYDVKM. J lost 3 bases, V lost 5 bases, and 15 bases had no gene match. The CDR3 region has the DNA TGTGCCAGCAGTCCCCACAGGGGTCTGGGTATAGACTATGGCTACACCTTC. Residues: CASSPHRGLGIDYGYTF.

The chain combines TRBV5-1 with TRBJ2-2, with 7 bases fitting TRBD1. Germline CDR1 SGHRS, CDR2 YFSETQ. The junction had 5 bases not matched to a gene; V was cut back by 0 bases and J by 6 bases. CDR3 length equals 15 residues. CDR3 in amino acids: CASSLGTGYAGELFF. The CDR3 DNA reads TGCGCCAGCAGCTTGGGGACAGGATATGCCGGGGAGCTGTTTTTT. The whole variable domain, filled in from reference TRBV5-1 and TRBJ2-2, reads KAGVTQTPRYLIKTRGQQVTLSCSPISGHRSVSWYQQTPGQGLQFLFEYFSETQRNKGNFPGRFSGRQFSNSRSEMNVSTLELGDSALYLCASSLGTGYAGELFFGEGSRLTVL.

The chain couples TRBV19 to TRBJ2-5, with a tentative D call TRBD1 (6 bases). Trimming removed 6 bases at V and 1 base at J, with 9 bases between. The germline V gene encodes CDR1 LNHDA and CDR2 SQIVND (reference sequence). The length of the CDR3 is 13 residues. CDR3 coding DNA: TGTGCCAGTAGCTCACAGGGCCAAGAGACCCAGTACTTC. Protein product: CASSSQGQETQYF. The complete variable domain, with remaining parts taken from reference TRBV19 and TRBJ2-5, reads DGGITQSPKYLFRKEGQNVTLSCEQNLNHDAMYWYRQDPGQGLRLIYYSQIVNDFQKGDIAEGYSVSREKKESFPLTVTSAQKNPTAFYLCASSSQGQETQYFGPGTRLLVL.

V is TRBV6-1 and J is TRBJ2-5; possible D gene TRBD1, 5 bases. There are 14 residues in the CDR3. The germline V and J ends were trimmed by 1 base and 0 bases, with 6 bases remaining between them. The germline V gene has CDR1 MNHNS and CDR2 SASEGT. The CDR3 sequence: CASSEDRYQETQYF. The DNA for the CDR3 is TGTGCCAGCAGTGAAGACAGGTACCAAGAGACCCAGTACTTC.

The rearrangement uses TRBV7-2 and TRBJ2-5, with 7 bases that match TRBD2. CDR3 length: 14 amino acids. V shed 5 bases and J 7 bases; nucleotides not matched to a gene: 10. Germline loops: CDR1 SGHTA, CDR2 FQGNSA. DNA of the CDR3: TGTGCCAGCAGCCAGGTGGCGGGGGAGGGGACCCAGTACTTC. Protein sequence: CASSQVAGEGTQYF.

The chain recombines TRBV30 with TRBJ1-6, with TRBD1 identical over 7 bases. Germline V lookup: CDR1 GTSNPN, CDR2 SVGIG (reference sequence). CDR3 length equals 16 residues. The V gene end was trimmed by 3 bases and the J gene end by 0 bases; junction bases not matched to a gene: 5. For the CDR3, the DNA is TGTGCCTGGAGGGGACAGTGGAGCTCCTATAATTCACCCCTCCACTTT. It encodes CAWRGQWSSYNSPLHF. The variable domain in full, with the rest retrieved from reference TRBV30 and TRBJ1-6, is SQTIHQWPATLVQPVGSPLSLECTVEGTSNPNLYWYRQAAGRGLQLLFYSVGIGQISSEVPQNLSASRPQDRQFILSSKKLLLSDSGFYLCAWRGQWSSYNSPLHFGNGTRLTVT.

This chain connects TRBV27 to TRBJ1-1; 10 nucleotides align to TRBD1. The germline V gene has CDR1 MNHEY and CDR2 SMNVEV (reference sequence). The junction had 7 bases not matched to a gene; V was cut back by 5 bases and J by 4 bases. The CDR3 sequence is 15 residues long. CDR3 nucleotide sequence: TGTGCCAGCAGTGTCGGGACAGGGGAAACCACTGAAGCTTTCTTT. It is translated as CASSVGTGETTEAFF.

The chain recombines TRBV19 with TRBJ2-7; TRBD2 might be the D (5 bases). Germline CDR1 LNHDA, CDR2 SQIVND (reference sequence). The length of the CDR3 is 13 residues. Deletions cut 4 bases from V and 3 bases from J, with 10 bases between. The CDR3 nucleotides read TGTGCCAGTAGTACCGGACTGTACTACGAGCAGTACTTC. Protein: CASSTGLYYEQYF.

The rearrangement links TRBV4-3 to TRBJ1-6; D remains ambiguous. V was shortened by 0 bases and J by 8 bases, with 5 bases between the two germline ends. The CDR3 runs 13 residues. Germline V CDR1 and CDR2: LGHNA, YSLEER. The chain's CDR3 is CASSQDIDSPLHF. The CDR3 DNA sequence: TGCGCCAGCAGCCAAGATATTGATTCACCCCTCCACTTT.

With respect to this clone: A junction boundary mismatches the germline segment, possibly from a read error. V and J are TRBV7-2 and TRBJ2-5; D gene ambiguous. CDR1 and CDR2 (germline): SGHTA, FQGNSA. The CDR3 runs to 10 residues. CDR3 amino acids: CASSLGATDF. CDR3 coding DNA: TGTGCCAGCAGCTTAGGAGCCACCGACTTC.

This chain connects TRBV25-1 to TRBJ1-2, with 7 bases lining up with TRBD1. Germline-derived CDR1 and CDR2 are MGHDK and SYGVNS. The junction had 10 bases not matched to a gene; V was cut back by 7 bases and J by 5 bases. This CDR3 contains 14 residues. The CDR3 reads CASTPTGVYYGYTF. Written as DNA, the CDR3 is TGTGCCAGCACACCCACAGGGGTTTATTATGGCTACACCTTC.

This clone occurred a few times. The chain joins TRBV11-3 to TRBJ2-5; D perhaps matches TRBD1 (6 bases). Germline loops: CDR1 SGHNT, CDR2 YENEEA. The CDR3 runs to 11 residues. Trimming stripped 6 bases from V and 5 bases from J, with 7 bases between. The CDR3 DNA is TGTGCCAGCAGTAGGGGGGAGACCCAGTACTTC. This translates into CASSRGETQYF.

V is TRBV7-9 and J is TRBJ1-3; possibly TRBD1 for D (5 bases). Germline lookup yields CDR1 SEHNR and CDR2 FQNEAQ (reference sequence). There are 15 residues in the CDR3. V lost 5 bases, J lost 0 bases, and 11 bases lay in between. Written as DNA, the CDR3 is TGTGCCAGCAGCCCTCAGGGCGCCTCTGGAAACACCATATATTTT. Its protein product is CASSPQGASGNTIYF. The variable domain in full, with the rest retrieved from reference TRBV7-9 and TRBJ1-3, is DTGVSQNPRHKITKRGQNVTFRCDPISEHNRLYWYRQTLGQGPEFLTYFQNEAQLEKSRLLSDRFSAERPKGSFSTLEIQRTEQGDSAMYLCASSPQGASGNTIYFGEGSWLTVV.

This clone was counted between two and nine times. The rearrangement joins TRBV7-9 to TRBJ1-3, with D possibly matching TRBD1 (5 bases). The CDR3 spans 14 residues. V lost 7 bases to trimming and J lost 0 bases, with 10 bases between them. In germline, CDR1 is SEHNR, CDR2 FQNEAQ (reference sequence). The CDR3 here is CASKGASSGNTIYF. The CDR3 DNA reads as TGTGCCAGCAAAGGGGCCTCCTCTGGAAACACCATATATTTT.

This rearrangement joins TRBV7-2 to TRBJ1-6; TRBD1 matches 7 bases. The trim removed 6 bases at V and 6 bases at J, leaving 8 bases unmatched. This CDR3 is built from 15 residues. Germline V gives CDR1 SGHTA, CDR2 FQGNSA. The CDR3 protein is CASSPSGTANSPLHF. The CDR3 region has the DNA TGTGCCAGCAGTCCTTCCGGGACAGCTAATTCACCCCTCCACTTT.

The V call is TRBV18, the J call TRBJ2-7; D is possibly TRBD1 (6 bases). V shed 3 bases and J shed 5 bases, with 11 bases lying between them. The CDR3 spans 13 residues. CDR1 is KGHSH and CDR2 is LQKENI in the germline V gene. The CDR3 here is CASSPSRDNEQYF. CDR3 bases: TGTGCCAGCTCACCTTCCAGGGACAACGAGCAGTACTTC.

This clone was detected many times. V usage is TRBV27 and J usage is TRBJ1-5; no reliable D call. The CDR3 is 13 residues long. The V gene lost 6 bases and the J gene lost 0 bases, with 6 bases spanning the gap. Germline CDR1 and CDR2: MNHEY and SMNVEV (reference sequence). The CDR3 spells CASRSISNQPQHF. The CDR3 bases are TGTGCCAGCAGATCAATTAGCAATCAGCCCCAGCATTTT.